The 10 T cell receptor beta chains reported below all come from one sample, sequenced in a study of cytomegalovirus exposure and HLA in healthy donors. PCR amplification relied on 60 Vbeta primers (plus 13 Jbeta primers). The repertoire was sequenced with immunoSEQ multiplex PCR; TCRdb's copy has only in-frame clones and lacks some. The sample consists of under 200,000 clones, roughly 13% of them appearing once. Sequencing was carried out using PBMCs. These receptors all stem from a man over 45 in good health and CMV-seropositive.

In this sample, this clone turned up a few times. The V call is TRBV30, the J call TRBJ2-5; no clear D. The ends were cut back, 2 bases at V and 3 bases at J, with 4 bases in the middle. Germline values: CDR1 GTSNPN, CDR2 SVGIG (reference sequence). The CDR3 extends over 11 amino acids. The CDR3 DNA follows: TGTGCCTGGAGTCTAAAAGAGACCCAGTACTTC. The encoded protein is CAWSLKETQYF.

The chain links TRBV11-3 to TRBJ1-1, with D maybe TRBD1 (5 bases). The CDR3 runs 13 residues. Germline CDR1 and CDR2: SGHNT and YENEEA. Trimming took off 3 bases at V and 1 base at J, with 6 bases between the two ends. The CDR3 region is CASSFGQNTEAFF. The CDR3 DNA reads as TGTGCCAGCAGCTTCGGACAGAACACTGAAGCTTTCTTT.

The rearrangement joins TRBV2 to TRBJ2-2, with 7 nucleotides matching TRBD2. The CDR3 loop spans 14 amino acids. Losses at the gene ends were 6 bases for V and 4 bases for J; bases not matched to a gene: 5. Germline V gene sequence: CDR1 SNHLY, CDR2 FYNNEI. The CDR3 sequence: CASRGGAGTGELFF. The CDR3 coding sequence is TGTGCCAGCAGGGGAGGGGCGGGCACCGGGGAGCTGTTTTTT.

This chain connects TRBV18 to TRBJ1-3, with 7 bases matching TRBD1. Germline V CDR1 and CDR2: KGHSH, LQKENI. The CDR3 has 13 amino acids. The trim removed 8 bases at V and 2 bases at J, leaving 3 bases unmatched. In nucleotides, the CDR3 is TGTGCCAGCCGTACAGGGGCTGGAAACACCATATATTTT. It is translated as CASRTGAGNTIYF.

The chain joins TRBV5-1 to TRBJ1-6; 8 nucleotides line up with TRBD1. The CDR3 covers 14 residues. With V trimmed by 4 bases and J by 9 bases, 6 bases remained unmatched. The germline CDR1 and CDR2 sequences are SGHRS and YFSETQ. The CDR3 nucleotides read TGCGCCAGCAGCCCGGGGACAGGTTCTTCACCCCTCCACTTT. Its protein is CASSPGTGSSPLHF.

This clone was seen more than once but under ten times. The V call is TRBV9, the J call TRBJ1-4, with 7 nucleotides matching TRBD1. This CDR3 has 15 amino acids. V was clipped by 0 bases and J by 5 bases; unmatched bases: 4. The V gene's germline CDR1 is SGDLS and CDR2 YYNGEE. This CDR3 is CASSVEGAWNEKLFF. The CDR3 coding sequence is TGTGCCAGCAGCGTAGAGGGGGCTTGGAATGAAAAACTGTTTTTT. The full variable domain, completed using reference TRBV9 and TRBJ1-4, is DSGVTQTPKHLITATGQRVTLRCSPRSGDLSVYWYQQSLDQGLQFLIQYYNGEERAKGNILERFSAQQFPDLHSELNLSSLELGDSALYFCASSVEGAWNEKLFFGSGTQLSVL.

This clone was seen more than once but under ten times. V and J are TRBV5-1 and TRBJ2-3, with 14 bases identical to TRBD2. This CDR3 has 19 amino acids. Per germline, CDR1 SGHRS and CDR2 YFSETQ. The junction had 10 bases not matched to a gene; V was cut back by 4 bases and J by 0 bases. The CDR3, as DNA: TGCGCCAGCAGCAGGGGACTAGCGGGGGCCCCGCCTAGCACAGATACGCAGTATTTT. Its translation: CASSRGLAGAPPSTDTQYF.

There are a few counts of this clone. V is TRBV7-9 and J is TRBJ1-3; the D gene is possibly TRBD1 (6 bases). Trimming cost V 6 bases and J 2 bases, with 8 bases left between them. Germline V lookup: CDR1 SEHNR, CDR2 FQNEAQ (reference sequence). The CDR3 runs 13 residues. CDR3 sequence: CASRSGAGNTIYF. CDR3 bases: TGTGCCAGCAGATCAGGGGCTGGAAACACCATATATTTT. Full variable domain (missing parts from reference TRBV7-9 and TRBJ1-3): DTGVSQNPRHKITKRGQNVTFRCDPISEHNRLYWYRQTLGQGPEFLTYFQNEAQLEKSRLLSDRFSAERPKGSFSTLEIQRTEQGDSAMYLCASRSGAGNTIYFGEGSWLTVV.

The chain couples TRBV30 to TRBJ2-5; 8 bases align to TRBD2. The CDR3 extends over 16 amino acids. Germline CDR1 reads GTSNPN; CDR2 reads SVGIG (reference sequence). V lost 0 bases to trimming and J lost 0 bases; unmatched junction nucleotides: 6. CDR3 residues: CAWSVMRGVDQETQYF. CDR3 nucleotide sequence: TGTGCCTGGAGTGTGATGCGGGGGGTAGACCAAGAGACCCAGTACTTC. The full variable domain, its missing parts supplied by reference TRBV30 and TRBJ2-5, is SQTIHQWPATLVQPVGSPLSLECTVEGTSNPNLYWYRQAAGRGLQLLFYSVGIGQISSEVPQNLSASRPQDRQFILSSKKLLLSDSGFYLCAWSVMRGVDQETQYFGPGTRLLVL.

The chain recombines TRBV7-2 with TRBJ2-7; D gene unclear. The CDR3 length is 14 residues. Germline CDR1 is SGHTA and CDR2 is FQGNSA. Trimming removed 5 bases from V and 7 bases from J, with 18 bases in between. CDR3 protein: CASSLGPSYVEQYF. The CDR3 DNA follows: TGTGCCAGCAGCCTAGGGCCATCGTACGTAGAGCAGTACTTC.